Listed below are T cell receptor beta chains from one sample, sequenced in a study of blood T cell repertoires in COVID-19. TCRdb keeps only in-frame clones here, not all; method: immunoSEQ multiplex PCR. The sample lists 150,000 to 200,000 clones; 80% to 90% were seen once. The sample was PBMCs or T cells enriched from blood (not recorded which). These receptors were taken from a woman aged 40 to 49 with acute COVID-19. Both conserved end residues are part of each CDR3. Fields, in order: clone size, J gene, D gene, V gene, CDR3 protein, CDR3 DNA. A D gene is named only where the DNA matches it firmly. Only part of the rows carry a size: once, few, many, or a class if the clone is expanded.

few | TRBJ1-1 | - | TRBV29-1 | CSVERADRPNTEAFF | TGCAGCGTTGAAAGAGCGGATCGGCCGAACACTGAAGCTTTCTTT
- | TRBJ1-1 | - | TRBV6-6 | CASSYSQGMNTEAFF | TGTGCCAGCAGTTACTCCCAGGGGATGAACACTGAAGCTTTCTTT
few | TRBJ2-1 | TRBD2 | TRBV5-1 | CASSLSRGAFPPLYNEQFF | TGCGCCAGCAGCTTATCGCGGGGGGCTTTTCCTCCTCTCTACAATGAGCAGTTCTTC
- | TRBJ1-4 | TRBD1 | TRBV18 | CASSRGQLNEKLFF | TGTGCCAGCTCACGGGGACAGCTTAATGAAAAACTGTTTTTT
once | TRBJ1-1 | TRBD1 | TRBV7-8 | CASGRDSTVSEAFF | TGTGCCAGCGGTCGGGACAGTACGGTGTCTGAAGCTTTCTTT
- | TRBJ1-6 | - | TRBV5-1 | CASSLAPGEINSPLHF | TGCGCCAGCAGCTTGGCCCCAGGGGAGATTAATTCACCCCTCCACTTT
- | TRBJ2-2 | - | TRBV7-2 | CASGPGGGGETGELFF | TGTGCCAGCGGACCCGGAGGAGGGGGGGAAACCGGGGAGCTGTTTTTT
- | TRBJ2-7 | TRBD2 | TRBV6-5 | CASRGGLAGNYEQYF | TGTGCCAGCAGGGGGGGACTAGCGGGAAACTACGAGCAGTACTTC
- | TRBJ2-7 | - | TRBV4-1 | CASSQDIGGITTYEQYF | TGCGCCAGCAGCCAAGATATCGGCGGCATTACCACCTACGAGCAGTACTTC
- | TRBJ1-5 | - | TRBV27 | CASSLGGGQPQHF | TGTGCCAGCAGCCTTGGGGGGGGTCAGCCCCAGCATTTT
- | TRBJ1-2 | TRBD1 | TRBV13 | CASRRTGKSYGYTF | TGTGCCAGCAGGCGGACAGGAAAATCTTATGGCTACACCTTC
once | TRBJ2-5 | TRBD2 | TRBV4-1 | CASSLGTSQETQYF | TGCGCCAGCAGCCTGGGGACTAGTCAAGAGACCCAGTACTTC
- | TRBJ2-2 | TRBD1 | TRBV19 | CASSALGTANTGELFF | TGTGCCAGTAGTGCCCTCGGGACAGCGAACACCGGGGAGCTGTTTTTT